A single sample gave rise to the 25 T cell receptor beta chains below, sequenced in a study of T cells after yellow fever vaccination. MiXCR was run by TCRdb on the 5' RACE reads, yielding one entry per CDR3 protein. Found here are roughly 340,000 distinct CDR3 sequences, 8.5% to 10% of them singletons; the top ten hold more than 15%. Here the sequenced sample was PBMCs, taken on the day of the first yellow fever vaccination. The origin of the receptors is a man between 18 and 29 years old who received the YFV17D yellow fever vaccine.

This clonotype was seen more than once but under ten times. This chain uses TRBV29-1 with TRBJ2-5; TRBD1 agrees at 9 bases. CDR1 is SQVTM, CDR2 ANQGSEA, per germline. After removal of 5 bases from V and 2 bases from J, the junction contained 6 bases not matched to a gene. This CDR3 is built from 14 residues. This CDR3 is CSVPDRGNQETQYF. CDR3 DNA sequence: TGCAGCGTTCCAGACAGGGGGAATCAAGAGACCCAGTACTTC.

DNA of the CDR3: TGTGCCAGCAGCCCCCTCCGCGGGGGCAACCAAGAGACCCAGTACTTC. Amino acid sequence: CASSPLRGGNQETQYF. This chain connects TRBV7-7 to TRBJ2-5; D might be TRBD2 (7 bases). V dropped 5 bases and J dropped 0 bases, with 16 bases sitting between them. Per the germline V gene, CDR1 is SSHAT and CDR2 is FNYEAQ (reference sequence). The CDR3 totals 16 residues. The variable domain in full, completed from reference TRBV7-7 and TRBJ2-5, reads GAGVSQSPRYKVTKRGQDVTLRCDPISSHATLYWYQQALGQGPEFLTYFNYEAQPDKSGLPSDRFSAERPEGSISTLTIQRTEQRDSAMYRCASSPLRGGNQETQYFGPGTRLLVL.

This clonotype was counted between two and nine times. V and J are TRBV19 and TRBJ1-6; D not certain. There are 14 residues in the CDR3. Germline CDR1 is LNHDA and CDR2 is SQIVND (reference sequence). The germline V and J ends were trimmed by 10 bases and 5 bases, with 15 bases remaining between them. CDR3 DNA: TGTGCCACCCGGATTAGGCAGAATAATTCACCCCTCCACTTT. It encodes CATRIRQNNSPLHF.

This clonotype was picked up many times. CDR3: CASSLFIAGGSQTNTGELFF. The CDR3 DNA follows: TGTGCCAGCAGCCTTTTCATAGCGGGGGGGTCCCAAACGAACACCGGGGAGCTGTTTTTT. The chain has TRBV3-1 and TRBJ2-2; 11 nucleotides line up with TRBD2. J was trimmed by 0 bases and V by 4 bases; bases with no gene match: 13. The CDR3 consists of 20 residues. Looked up from germline, CDR1 is LGHDT and CDR2 is YNNKEL (reference sequence).

This clonotype was counted a few times. The V call is TRBV12-3 or TRBV12-4, the J call TRBJ1-2; D is uncertain. CDR3 length: 14 amino acids. Trimming removed 2 bases at V and 4 bases at J, with 11 bases between. The CDR3 region has the DNA TGTGCCAGCAGTTTAAACTCGCTGGGCTATGGCTACACCTTC. Amino acids: CASSLNSLGYGYTF.

The rearrangement joins TRBV7-9 to TRBJ2-1, with TRBD2 identical over 11 bases. The CDR3 totals 15 residues. CDR1 and CDR2 from the germline V gene are SEHNR and FQNEAQ (reference sequence). V lost 5 bases, J lost 6 bases, and 6 bases stayed unmatched. The CDR3 protein is CASSLTSGAINEQFF. The CDR3 nucleotides are TGTGCCAGCAGCCTGACTAGCGGGGCAATCAATGAGCAGTTCTTC.

This clonotype has only a few counts. The chain couples TRBV7-9 to TRBJ2-3; the match to TRBD2 covers 10 bases. Germline assignment: CDR1 SEHNR and CDR2 FQNEAQ (reference sequence). CDR3 length: 15 amino acids. The J segment lost 6 bases and the V segment lost 5 bases, leaving 8 bases of the junction unmatched. CDR3 region: CASSLSGGHSDTQYF. The CDR3 DNA reads as TGTGCCAGCAGCCTTAGCGGGGGGCATTCGGATACGCAGTATTTT.

This clonotype showed up many times. This rearrangement joins TRBV12-3 or TRBV12-4 to TRBJ2-2; D gene unclear. V shed 7 bases and J shed 3 bases, with 12 bases lying between them. This CDR3 has 14 residues. CDR3 residues: CASIWSRDTGELFF. CDR3 coding DNA: TGTGCCAGCATTTGGAGCCGCGACACCGGGGAGCTGTTTTTT.

The chain recombines TRBV21-1 with TRBJ1-2; the table's D call TRBD1 went unverified against the DNA. TRBV21-1 represents a pseudogene. This CDR3 is 15 amino acids long. Here the CDR3 DNA reads TGTGCCAGCAGCAAAGGGGGCAAGGGGAACTATGGCTACACCTTC. Residues: CASSKGGKGNYGYTF.

This chain joins TRBV7-2 and TRBJ2-5; weak D call: TRBD2 (7 bases). Trimming left V 0 bases short and J 5 bases short, with 13 bases between. The CDR3 is 15 amino acids. Per germline, CDR1 SGHTA and CDR2 FQGNSA. Here the CDR3 DNA reads TGTGCCAGCAGCTTAGCGGGGGGGCCTATGGAGACCCAGTACTTC. Translation: CASSLAGGPMETQYF.

The rearrangement joins TRBV24-1 to TRBJ2-1; 8 bases fit TRBD1. V gave up 4 bases and J gave up 2 bases; unmatched junction bases: 12. CDR1 is KGHDR and CDR2 is SFDVKD in the germline V gene. This CDR3 has 18 residues. CDR3: CATSEGQGALRTYNEQFF. The CDR3 DNA reads as TGTGCCACCAGTGAAGGTCAGGGGGCGTTAAGGACCTACAATGAGCAGTTCTTC.

The V and J genes are TRBV6-1 and TRBJ1-1; D perhaps matches TRBD1 (6 bases). The CDR3 covers 14 residues. V lost 6 bases and J lost 1, with 12 bases in between. CDR1 and CDR2 (germline): MNHNS, SASEGT. CDR3 region: CASSGTLQNTEAFF. CDR3 bases: TGTGCCAGCAGCGGGACACTTCAGAACACTGAAGCTTTCTTT.

CDR3 DNA sequence: TGTGCCAGCAGCTTAAACCCCGCCTTGAGGAGCGGGGGCACAGATACGCAGTATTTT. Translation: CASSLNPALRSGGTDTQYF. V gene TRBV7-3 combines with J gene TRBJ2-3; 7 bases fit TRBD2. CDR1 SGHTA and CDR2 FQGTGA come from the germline V gene. V shed 1 base and J 1 base; nucleotides not matched to a gene: 14. The CDR3 totals 19 residues.

The genes are TRBV7-2 and TRBJ1-2; tentatively, D is TRBD1 (5 bases). Trimming took 3 bases from V and 7 from J, leaving 12 bases between them. The CDR3 sequence is 13 residues long. Germline CDR1 SGHTA, CDR2 FQGNSA. In DNA, the CDR3 is TGTGCCAGCAGCTTGGGGCGGCACTCTGGCTACACCTTC. Its translation is CASSLGRHSGYTF.

A remark on this clonotype: One end of the junction does not line up with germline, which may come from a read error. This chain links TRBV27 with TRBJ2-5; 9 bases are shared with TRBD2. The length of the CDR3 is 16 residues. Germline V gives CDR1 MNHEY, CDR2 SMNVEV (reference sequence). The CDR3, as DNA: TGCACCAGCAGTTTAAAGGAGCGGGGGGCCGGGGAGACCCAGTACTTC. Protein product: CTSSLKERGAGETQYF.

This clonotype has a handful of counts. The chain carries TRBV20-1 and TRBJ2-2; D not resolved. There are 15 residues in the CDR3. CDR1 and CDR2 (germline): DFQATT, SNEGSKA (reference sequence). V lost 0 bases, J lost 6 bases, and 14 bases lay in between. The CDR3 protein is CSARDFRTKPGELFF. CDR3 nucleotide sequence: TGCAGTGCTAGAGATTTCCGAACAAAGCCCGGGGAGCTGTTTTTT.

This clonotype was observed at least ten times. The chain is built from TRBV28 and TRBJ2-3; D might be TRBD1 (5 bases). Germline V gene sequence: CDR1 MDHEN, CDR2 SYDVKM. This CDR3 is 11 amino acids long. The germline V and J ends were trimmed by 7 bases and 6 bases, with 8 bases remaining between them. This chain's CDR3 is CASKHRDTQYF. The CDR3 DNA reads as TGTGCCAGCAAACACAGGGATACGCAGTATTTT.

This clonotype came up a few times. The chain couples TRBV29-1 to TRBJ2-1; D gene ambiguous. The germline CDR1 and CDR2 sequences are SQVTM and ANQGSEA. CDR3 size: 14 residues. Deletions cut 4 bases from V and 0 bases from J, with 10 bases between. The CDR3 spells CSVVLTSSYNEQFF. In DNA form, the CDR3 reads TGCAGCGTTGTCTTAACCAGCTCCTACAATGAGCAGTTCTTC.

This clonotype was counted a few times. This chain links TRBV7-8 with TRBJ2-7; D perhaps matches TRBD2 (7 bases). This CDR3 has 14 amino acids. Trimming stripped 10 bases from V and 1 base from J, with 17 bases between. Germline CDR1 SGHVS, CDR2 FQNEAQ. As DNA, the CDR3 is TGTGCCACCTTCCGGGGGGCAAATTCCTACGAGCAGTACTTC. It is translated as CATFRGANSYEQYF.

The chain is built from TRBV2 and TRBJ2-7; unclear D gene. The length of the CDR3 is 13 residues. Germline V lookup: CDR1 SNHLY, CDR2 FYNNEI. V was pared by 2 bases and J by 2 bases, with 7 bases between. Written as DNA, the CDR3 is TGTGCCAGCAGTGAAAGTACCCCCTACGAGCAGTACTTC. The encoded protein is CASSESTPYEQYF.

The rearrangement joins TRBV7-2 to TRBJ1-2; TRBD1 matches 10 bases. Per the germline V gene, CDR1 is SGHTA and CDR2 is FQGNSA. Germline trimming cut 6 bases from V and 6 bases from J; bases unmatched to any gene: 13. This CDR3 has 16 amino acids. CDR3 sequence reads: CASSHRGQGLIDGYTF. The CDR3 nucleotides are TGTGCCAGCAGTCATAGGGGACAGGGGTTAATTGATGGCTACACCTTC.

There are a few counts of this clonotype. This chain joins TRBV6-2 or TRBV6-3 and TRBJ2-3; 10 nucleotides match TRBD2. Looked up from germline, CDR1 is MNHEY and CDR2 is SVGEGT. The CDR3 length is 18 residues. The trim removed 0 bases at V and 3 bases at J, leaving 9 bases unmatched. CDR3 loop: CASSYSSERGGRTDTQYF. DNA of the CDR3: TGTGCCAGCAGTTACTCGTCCGAGCGGGGGGGCCGGACAGATACGCAGTATTTT.

This chain joins TRBV7-8 and TRBJ2-7; D ambiguous. CDR1 SGHVS and CDR2 FQNEAQ come from the germline V gene. V dropped 1 base and J dropped 2 bases, with 18 bases sitting between them. CDR3 length: 17 amino acids. The DNA for the CDR3 is TGTGCCAGCAGCTTAGGAATTGCTATACGTAACCCCTACGAGCAGTACTTC. Translating gives CASSLGIAIRNPYEQYF.

This clonotype was seen a few times. As the CDR3 is not closed by the conserved phenylalanine or tryptophan, this likely results from a read error. The rearrangement joins TRBV6-4 to TRBJ1-6, with D uncertain. CDR3 length equals 13 residues. Germline assignment: CDR1 MRHNA and CDR2 SNTAGT. Trimming shortened V by 0 bases and J by 6 bases, and 3 bases separated the two germline ends. As DNA, the CDR3 is TGTGCCAGCAGTGACTCGCCTAATTCACCCCTCCACCTT. The encoded protein is CASSDSPNSPLHL.

The rearrangement uses TRBV5-1 and TRBJ1-2; D is unclear. The germline V and J ends were trimmed by 4 bases and 2 bases, with 15 bases remaining between them. Germline loops: CDR1 SGHRS, CDR2 YFSETQ. This CDR3 has 15 residues. CDR3 sequence reads: CASSPRTAVNYGYTF. The CDR3 DNA reads as TGCGCCAGCAGCCCGAGGACGGCCGTAAACTATGGCTACACCTTC.